The rows below give T cell receptor beta chains drawn from one sample of a study of cytomegalovirus exposure and HLA in healthy donors. Measured with immunoSEQ multiplex PCR; TCRdb has only the in-frame clones, and not every one. Of over 150,000 clones listed, over 80% are singletons. Sequenced input: PBMCs. These receptors all stem from a boy aged 2 to 10 in good health and CMV-seronegative. CDR3s include the opening cysteine and the closing phenylalanine or tryptophan. A D gene is named only where the DNA matches it firmly. Only some rows state a clone size, as once, few, many or a class for expanded clones.

v_call	j_call	d_call	clone_size	cdr3_nt	cdr3_aa
TRBV10-2	TRBJ2-2	TRBD2	-	TGCGCCAGCAGTGAGTTAATGGGACTAGCGGGAGTTCCCACCGGGGAGCTGTTTTTT	CASSELMGLAGVPTGELFF
TRBV27	TRBJ2-5	TRBD2	-	TGTGCCAGCAGTTTATCGGAGGGACTAGCGGGGCGACAAGAGACCCAGTACTTC	CASSLSEGLAGRQETQYF
TRBV19	TRBJ1-5	TRBD1	-	TGTGCCAGTACGCGGACAGGGGAATTGGATCAGCCCCAGCATTTT	CASTRTGELDQPQHF
TRBV5-6	TRBJ1-3	-	few	TGTGCCAGCAGCTTGGTCCGATTCGGTGGAAACACCATATATTTT	CASSLVRFGGNTIYF
TRBV7-9	TRBJ1-2	TRBD1	few	TGTGCCAGCAGCTTTCTCGAGGACAGGGGCCAGAGTGGCTACACCTTC	CASSFLEDRGQSGYTF
TRBV6-5	TRBJ2-6	-	once	TGTGCCGCAGCGTCATCTGGGGCCAACGTCCTGACTTTC	CAAASSGANVLTF
TRBV4-1	TRBJ1-4	-	-	TGCGCCAGCAGCCTTATTTGGGGGCAGGGCAATGAAAAACTGTTTTTT	CASSLIWGQGNEKLFF
TRBV6-1	TRBJ2-1	-	-	TGTGCCAGCTGGGGCAATTACAATGAGCAGTTCTTC	CASWGNYNEQFF
TRBV4-2	TRBJ1-2	-	-	TGTGCCAGCAGCCAAGGAGATCTCATGTATGGCTACACCTTC	CASSQGDLMYGYTF
TRBV2	TRBJ2-6	-	-	TGTGCCAGCGGACTAAGCTCTGGGGCCAACGTCCTGACTTTC	CASGLSSGANVLTF
TRBV30	TRBJ1-1	-	-	TGTGCCTGGAGTGGGTTTAGTGAAGCTTTCTTT	CAWSGFSEAFF
TRBV4-3	TRBJ2-3	TRBD2	-	TGCGCCAGCAGCCTGACTAGCGGAATCACAGATACGCAGTATTTT	CASSLTSGITDTQYF
TRBV5-1	TRBJ2-1	-	-	TGCGCCAGCAGCTTGGCGGGACTCTACAATGAGCAGTTCTTC	CASSLAGLYNEQFF
TRBV7-9	TRBJ2-1	TRBD2	-	TGTGCCAGCAGCTTGGACTGGGGACTAGCAAGGAATGAGCAGTTCTTC	CASSLDWGLARNEQFF
TRBV6-5	TRBJ2-3	-	-	TGTGCCAGCAGTTATGGCGATACGCAGTATTTT	CASSYGDTQYF
TRBV5-1	TRBJ2-1	-	once	TGCGCCAGCTCAGCGGACTCCTACAATGAGCAGTTCTTC	CASSADSYNEQFF
TRBV7-2	TRBJ1-1	-	once	TGTGCCAGCAGCCTATCGCCAGGGGACACTGAAGCTTTCTTT	CASSLSPGDTEAFF
TRBV30	TRBJ2-1	-	-	TGTGCCTGGAGTGTTAAGCGGGCATACAATGAGCAGTTCTTC	CAWSVKRAYNEQFF
TRBV5-4	TRBJ2-3	-	few	TGTGCCAGCAGCTTGGGGGCAGGGCTAACAGATACGCAGTATTTT	CASSLGAGLTDTQYF
TRBV5-8	TRBJ1-5	-	once	TGTGCCAGCCGGGGAGGTCAGCCCCAGCATTTT	CASRGGQPQHF
TRBV10-2	TRBJ1-6	-	-	TGCGCCAGCAGTGACATCGGGGGTTCACCCCTCCACTTT	CASSDIGGSPLHF
TRBV28	TRBJ2-5	TRBD1	-	TGTGCCAGCAGACTGACAGGGGTCGAGACCCAGTACTTC	CASRLTGVETQYF
TRBV14	TRBJ1-3	-	few	TGTGCCAGCAGCCAAGCGAGTGCTGGAAACACCATATATTTT	CASSQASAGNTIYF
TRBV2	TRBJ1-2	TRBD1	-	TGTGCCAGCAGGGGGACAGGGGAAAGGAACTATGGCTACACCTTC	CASRGTGERNYGYTF
TRBV27	TRBJ2-2	-	-	TGTGCCAGCAGTTTCAGTCCCGGGGAGCTGTTTTTT	CASSFSPGELFF
TRBV6-6	TRBJ1-2	-	-	TGTGCCAGCAGACTTCTACAGGGTCTCTCCTATGGCTACACCTTC	CASRLLQGLSYGYTF